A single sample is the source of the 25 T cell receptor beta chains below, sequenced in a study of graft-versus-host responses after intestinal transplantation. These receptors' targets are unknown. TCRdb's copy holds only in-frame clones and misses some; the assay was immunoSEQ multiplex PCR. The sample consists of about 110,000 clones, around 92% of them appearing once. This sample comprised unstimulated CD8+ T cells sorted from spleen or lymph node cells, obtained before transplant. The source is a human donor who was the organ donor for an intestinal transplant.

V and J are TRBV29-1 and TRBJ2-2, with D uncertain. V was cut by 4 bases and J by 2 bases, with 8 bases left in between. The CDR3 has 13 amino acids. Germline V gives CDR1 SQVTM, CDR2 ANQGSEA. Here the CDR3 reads CSVVPPNTGELFF. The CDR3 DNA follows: TGCAGCGTTGTGCCTCCTAACACCGGGGAGCTGTTTTTT.

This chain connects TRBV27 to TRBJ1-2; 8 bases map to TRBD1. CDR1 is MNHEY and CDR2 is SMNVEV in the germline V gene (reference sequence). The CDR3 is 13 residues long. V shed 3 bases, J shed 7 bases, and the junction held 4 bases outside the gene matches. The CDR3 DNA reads TGTGCCAGCAGTTTCCAGGGGGCGGGTGGCTACACCTTC. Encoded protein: CASSFQGAGGYTF.

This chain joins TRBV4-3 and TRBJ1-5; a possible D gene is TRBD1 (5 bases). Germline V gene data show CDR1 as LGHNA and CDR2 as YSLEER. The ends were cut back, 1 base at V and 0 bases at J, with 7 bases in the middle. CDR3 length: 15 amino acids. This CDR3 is CASSQGQSSNQPQHF. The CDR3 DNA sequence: TGCGCCAGCAGCCAAGGACAGAGTAGCAATCAGCCCCAGCATTTT.

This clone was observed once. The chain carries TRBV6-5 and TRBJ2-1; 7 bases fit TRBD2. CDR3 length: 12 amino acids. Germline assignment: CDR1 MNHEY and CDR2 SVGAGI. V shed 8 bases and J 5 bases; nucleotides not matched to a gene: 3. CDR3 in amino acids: CASGGSHNEQFF. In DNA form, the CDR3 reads TGTGCCAGCGGCGGGAGCCACAATGAGCAGTTCTTC.

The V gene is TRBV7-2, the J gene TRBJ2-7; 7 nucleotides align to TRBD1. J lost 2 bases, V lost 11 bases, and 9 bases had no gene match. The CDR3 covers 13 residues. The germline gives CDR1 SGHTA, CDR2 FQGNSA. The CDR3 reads CAYKQGIPYEQYF. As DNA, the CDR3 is TGTGCCTACAAACAGGGGATCCCCTACGAGCAGTACTTC.

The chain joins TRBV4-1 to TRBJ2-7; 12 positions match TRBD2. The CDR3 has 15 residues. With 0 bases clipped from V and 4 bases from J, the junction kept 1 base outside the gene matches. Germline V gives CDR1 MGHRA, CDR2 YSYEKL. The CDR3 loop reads CASSQDGLAGYEQYF. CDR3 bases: TGCGCCAGCAGCCAAGATGGACTAGCGGGATACGAGCAGTACTTC.

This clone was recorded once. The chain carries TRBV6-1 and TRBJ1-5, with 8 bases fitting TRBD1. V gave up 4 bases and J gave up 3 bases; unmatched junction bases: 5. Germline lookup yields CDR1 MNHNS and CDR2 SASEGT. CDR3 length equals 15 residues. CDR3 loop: CASSVDRALNQPQHF. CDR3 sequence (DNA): TGTGCCAGCAGTGTGGACAGGGCGCTCAATCAGCCCCAGCATTTT.

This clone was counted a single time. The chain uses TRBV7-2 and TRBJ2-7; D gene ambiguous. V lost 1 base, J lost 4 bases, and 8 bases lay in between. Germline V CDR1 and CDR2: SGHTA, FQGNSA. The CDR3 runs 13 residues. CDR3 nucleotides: TGTGCCAGCAGCTTAGTGACTGCTTACGAGCAGTACTTC. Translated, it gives CASSLVTAYEQYF.

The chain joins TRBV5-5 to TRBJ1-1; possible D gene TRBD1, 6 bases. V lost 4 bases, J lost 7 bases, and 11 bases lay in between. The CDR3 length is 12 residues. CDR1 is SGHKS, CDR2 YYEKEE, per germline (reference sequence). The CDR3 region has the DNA TGTGCCAGCAGCCCCACAGGGAATGAAGCTTTCTTT. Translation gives CASSPTGNEAFF.

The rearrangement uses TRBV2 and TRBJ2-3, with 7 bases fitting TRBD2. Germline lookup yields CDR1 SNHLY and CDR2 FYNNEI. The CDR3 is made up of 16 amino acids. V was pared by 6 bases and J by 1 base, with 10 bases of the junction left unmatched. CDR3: CASRGGGPPRTDTQYF. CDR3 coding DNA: TGTGCCAGCAGGGGGGGAGGGCCCCCACGCACAGATACGCAGTATTTT.

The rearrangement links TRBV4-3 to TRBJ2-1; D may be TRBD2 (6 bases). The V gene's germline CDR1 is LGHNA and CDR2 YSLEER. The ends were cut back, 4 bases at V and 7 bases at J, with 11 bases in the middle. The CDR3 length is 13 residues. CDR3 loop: CASSPPGENEQFF. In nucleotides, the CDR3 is TGCGCCAGCAGCCCCCCGGGGGAAAATGAGCAGTTCTTC.

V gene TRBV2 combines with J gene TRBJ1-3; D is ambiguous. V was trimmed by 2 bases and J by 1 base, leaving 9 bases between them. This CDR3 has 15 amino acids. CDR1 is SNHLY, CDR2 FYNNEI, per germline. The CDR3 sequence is CASSELALSGNTIYF. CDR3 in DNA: TGTGCCAGCAGTGAACTAGCTCTATCTGGAAACACCATATATTTT.

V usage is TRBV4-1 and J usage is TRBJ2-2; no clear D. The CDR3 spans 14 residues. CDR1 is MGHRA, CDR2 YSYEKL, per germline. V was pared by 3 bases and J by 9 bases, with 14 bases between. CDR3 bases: TGCGCCAGCAGCCAGGAGTTAGAGGTCCGGGAGCTGTTTTTT. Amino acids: CASSQELEVRELFF.

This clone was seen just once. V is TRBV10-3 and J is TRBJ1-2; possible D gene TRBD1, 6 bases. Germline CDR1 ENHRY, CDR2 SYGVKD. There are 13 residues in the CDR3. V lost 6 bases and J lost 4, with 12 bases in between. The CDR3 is CAISARGGYGYTF. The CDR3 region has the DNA TGTGCCATCAGCGCCAGGGGAGGCTATGGCTACACCTTC.

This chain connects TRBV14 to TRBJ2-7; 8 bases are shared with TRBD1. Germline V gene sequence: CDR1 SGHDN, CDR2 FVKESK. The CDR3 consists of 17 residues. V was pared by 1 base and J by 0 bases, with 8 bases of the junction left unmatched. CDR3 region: CASSQVGRGTGSYEQYF. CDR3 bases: TGTGCCAGCAGCCAAGTAGGTAGAGGGACAGGCTCCTACGAGCAGTACTTC.

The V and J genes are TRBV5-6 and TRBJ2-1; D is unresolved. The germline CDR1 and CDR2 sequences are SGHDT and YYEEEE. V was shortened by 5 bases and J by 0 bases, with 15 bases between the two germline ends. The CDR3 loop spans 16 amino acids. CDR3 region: CASRSTEPFSYNEQFF. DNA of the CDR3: TGTGCCAGCAGGTCCACAGAGCCATTCTCCTACAATGAGCAGTTCTTC.

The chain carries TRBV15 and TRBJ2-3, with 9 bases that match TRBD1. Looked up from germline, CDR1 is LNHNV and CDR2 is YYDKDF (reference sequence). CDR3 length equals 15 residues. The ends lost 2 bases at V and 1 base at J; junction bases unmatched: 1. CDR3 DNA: TGTGCCACCAGCAGATGGACAGGGGGCACAGATACGCAGTATTTT. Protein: CATSRWTGGTDTQYF. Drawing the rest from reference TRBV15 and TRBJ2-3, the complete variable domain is DAMVIQNPRYQVTQFGKPVTLSCSQTLNHNVMYWYQQKSSQAPKLLFHYYDKDFNNEADTPDNFQSRRPNTSFCFLDIRSPGLGDTAMYLCATSRWTGGTDTQYFGPGTRLTVL.

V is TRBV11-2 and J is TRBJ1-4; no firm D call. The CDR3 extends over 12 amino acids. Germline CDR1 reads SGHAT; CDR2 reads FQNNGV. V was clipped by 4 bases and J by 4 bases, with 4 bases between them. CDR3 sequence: CASSSFNEKLFF. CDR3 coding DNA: TGTGCCAGCAGCTCCTTTAATGAAAAACTGTTTTTT.

The CDR3 protein is CASSQTQGAGQPQHF. The CDR3 DNA sequence: TGCGCCAGCAGCCAAACTCAGGGGGCCGGTCAGCCCCAGCATTTT. The rearrangement links TRBV4-1 to TRBJ1-5; 8 nucleotides match TRBD1. CDR3 length: 15 amino acids. J gave up 6 bases and V 2 bases, and 6 bases lay outside the gene matches. Germline assignment: CDR1 MGHRA and CDR2 YSYEKL.

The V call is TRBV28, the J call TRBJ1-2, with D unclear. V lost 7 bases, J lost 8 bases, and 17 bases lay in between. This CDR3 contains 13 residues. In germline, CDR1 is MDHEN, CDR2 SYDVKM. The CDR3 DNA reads TGTGCCAGCACACAAGGGAGAACTGGCGGCTACACCTTC. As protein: CASTQGRTGGYTF.

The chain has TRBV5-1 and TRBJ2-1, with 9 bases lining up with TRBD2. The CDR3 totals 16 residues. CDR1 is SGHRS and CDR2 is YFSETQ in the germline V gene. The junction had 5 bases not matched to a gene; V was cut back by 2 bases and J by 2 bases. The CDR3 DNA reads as TGCGCCAGCAGCTTAATGCGGGAGGGCACCTACAATGAGCAGTTCTTC. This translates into CASSLMREGTYNEQFF.

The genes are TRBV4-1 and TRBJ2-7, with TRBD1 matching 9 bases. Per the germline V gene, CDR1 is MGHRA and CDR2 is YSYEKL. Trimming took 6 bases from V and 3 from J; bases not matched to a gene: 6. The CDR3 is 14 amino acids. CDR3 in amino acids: CASSPGTGSYEQYF. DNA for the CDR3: TGCGCCAGCAGTCCCGGGACAGGGAGCTACGAGCAGTACTTC.

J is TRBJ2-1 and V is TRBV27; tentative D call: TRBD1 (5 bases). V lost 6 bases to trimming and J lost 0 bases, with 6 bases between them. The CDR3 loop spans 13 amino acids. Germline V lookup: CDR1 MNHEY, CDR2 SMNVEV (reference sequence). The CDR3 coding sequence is TGTGCCAGCAGCGACAGCTCCTACAATGAGCAGTTCTTC. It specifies CASSDSSYNEQFF.

CDR3 in DNA: TGCAGCGTTGAAGTCCGGGACAGGGCCTACGAGCAGTACTTC. This encodes CSVEVRDRAYEQYF. The chain links TRBV29-1 to TRBJ2-7, with 9 bases aligning to TRBD1. CDR3 length: 14 amino acids. Trimming cost V 1 base and J 2 bases; bases outside gene matches: 3. The germline CDR1 and CDR2 sequences are SQVTM and ANQGSEA.

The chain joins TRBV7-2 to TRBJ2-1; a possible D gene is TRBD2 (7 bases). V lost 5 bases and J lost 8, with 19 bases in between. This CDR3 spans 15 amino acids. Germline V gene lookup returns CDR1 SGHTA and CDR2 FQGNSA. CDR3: CASSPLDRGGDEQFF. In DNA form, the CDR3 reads TGTGCCAGCAGCCCCCTTGACCGAGGGGGGGATGAGCAGTTCTTC.